These 5 T cell receptor beta chains came from one sample sequenced in a study of OX40 agonist ivuxolimab in advanced cancers. Repertoires were generated with immunoSEQ multiplex PCR, while TCRdb's copy carries only in-frame clones and drops some. The table has 45,000 or so clones, roughly 91% seen once; the top ten hold under 20%. The specimen comprised CD4+ or CD8+ T cells sorted from blood, sampled in a trial of the OX40 agonist ivuxolimab. The origin of the receptors is an adult with an advanced solid tumor such as melanoma, head and neck, liver or kidney cancer.

This sequence joins TRBV19 and TRBJ2-4; tentative D call: TRBD1 (5 bases). Trimming left V 7 bases short and J 9 bases short, with 19 bases between. The CDR3 spans 14 residues. Germline CDR1 LNHDA, CDR2 SQIVND (reference sequence). CDR3 sequence: CASTSISRDGIQYF. In DNA form, the CDR3 reads TGTGCCAGTACATCCATATCCAGGGATGGCATTCAGTACTTC.

This chain uses TRBV10-3 with TRBJ2-3, with D possibly TRBD1 on 5 matching bases. CDR3 length: 14 amino acids. V lost 9 bases and J 1 base, leaving 14 bases between the germline ends. Germline lookup yields CDR1 ENHRY and CDR2 SYGVKD. The CDR3 coding sequence is TGTGCCATAACTGCCTTACAGGGCACAGATACGCAGTATTTT. Amino acid sequence: CAITALQGTDTQYF.

The V call is TRBV6-6, the J call TRBJ1-1; possibly TRBD1 for D (6 bases). V lost 0 bases to trimming and J lost 1 base, with 9 bases between them. Germline CDR1 MNHNY, CDR2 SVGAGI (reference sequence). The CDR3 extends over 15 amino acids. The DNA for the CDR3 is TGTGCCAGCAGTTACTCGACACAGGGGAACACTGAAGCTTTCTTT. Encoded protein: CASSYSTQGNTEAFF.

The V and J genes are TRBV28 and TRBJ2-7; D not resolved. This CDR3 has 13 residues. With 6 bases removed from V and 2 bases from J, the gap between germline ends came to 11 bases. Germline values: CDR1 MDHEN, CDR2 SYDVKM. This CDR3 is CASRSQETYEQYF. Here the CDR3 DNA reads TGTGCCAGCAGGTCGCAGGAAACCTACGAGCAGTACTTC.

This chain connects TRBV2 to TRBJ2-4; 11 bases are a match to TRBD1. The V segment lost 4 bases and the J segment 0 bases; nucleotides outside the gene matches: 14. CDR1 is SNHLY and CDR2 is FYNNEI in the germline V gene. The CDR3 has 20 amino acids. CDR3 loop: CASSGLGQGEGIGAKNIQYF. CDR3 nucleotide sequence: TGTGCCAGCAGTGGACTGGGACAGGGGGAGGGGATAGGAGCCAAAAACATTCAGTACTTC.